These 24 T cell receptor beta chains originate from one sample sequenced in a study of spatial heterogeneity in lung cancer (dated by TCRdb to 2018 to 2020). Library preparation employed 5' RACE. Sequenced using a NextSeq 500. TCRdb cleaned the public reads at Q25 with fastp, built clones with MiXCR and kept in-frame beta chains. Entries are consolidated by CDR3 protein sequence, retaining the most common genes and DNA. This sample comprises 20,000 to 25,000 distinct CDR3 sequences, approximately 4.4% of them detected only once. The top ten clones comprise 7.4% of the sample. The sample's time point label, in plain terms: sample taken at primary tumor resection. TCR sequencing used whole RNA extracted from tumor and nontumor lung tissue, or from cryopreserved PBMC samples, without cell sorting. The material sequenced was PBMCs, taken at surgery. Source of these receptors: a male donor with early-stage non-small cell lung cancer.

The chain employs TRBV19 and TRBJ2-1; 7 nucleotides match TRBD2. Looked up from germline, CDR1 is LNHDA and CDR2 is SQIVND (reference sequence). CDR3 size: 15 residues. The V segment lost 4 bases and the J segment 5 bases; nucleotides outside the gene matches: 8. The CDR3 DNA is TGTGCCAGTAGTAGTGCGTCTAGCGGCCACAATGAGCAGTTCTTC. Translating it yields CASSSASSGHNEQFF.

This clonotype was seen ten or more times. The V gene is TRBV7-2, the J gene TRBJ1-1; D is unresolved. This CDR3 region has 14 residues. Germline CDR1 is SGHTA and CDR2 is FQGNSA. Trimming left V 4 bases short and J 4 bases short, with 13 bases between. CDR3: CASSSTPFATEAFF. Here the CDR3 DNA reads TGTGCCAGCAGCTCCACCCCGTTCGCCACTGAAGCTTTCTTT. The complete variable domain, with remaining parts taken from reference TRBV7-2 and TRBJ1-1, reads GAGVSQSPSNKVTEKGKDVELRCDPISGHTALYWYRQSLGQGLEFLIYFQGNSAPDKSGLPSDRFSAERTGGSVSTLTIQRTQQEDSAVYLCASSSTPFATEAFFGQGTRLTVV.

This clonotype was observed at least ten times. The chain carries TRBV7-3 and TRBJ1-1; D is unresolved. The germline V gene has CDR1 SGHTA and CDR2 FQGTGA. This CDR3 is built from 14 residues. Trimming pared 2 bases from V and 1 base from J, leaving 8 bases between. The CDR3 is CASSLGKGNTEAFF. The CDR3, as DNA: TGTGCCAGCAGCTTAGGGAAGGGGAACACTGAAGCTTTCTTT.

This clonotype came up many times. The chain recombines TRBV28 with TRBJ2-7; D might be TRBD2 (6 bases). V lost 11 bases and J lost 0, with 17 bases in between. Germline values: CDR1 MDHEN, CDR2 SYDVKM. The CDR3 has 14 amino acids. The CDR3 is CAARGSVASYEQYF. CDR3 DNA: TGTGCCGCGCGGGGTTCCGTTGCCTCCTACGAGCAGTACTTC.

This clonotype appeared many times. The chain joins TRBV7-2 to TRBJ2-5; 13 positions agree with TRBD2. The CDR3 loop spans 17 amino acids. Germline-derived CDR1 and CDR2 are SGHTA and FQGNSA. Trimming at V came to 5 bases and at J to 5 bases, leaving 11 bases not matched to a gene. The CDR3 reads CASSPPGLAGAPETQYF. Here the CDR3 DNA reads TGTGCCAGCAGCCCCCCCGGACTAGCGGGGGCCCCTGAGACCCAGTACTTC.

By share, this clonotype counts as medium-sized (0.01 to 0.1%). The rearrangement joins TRBV6-2 or TRBV6-3 to TRBJ2-2; 8 bases are a match to TRBD2. Germline V CDR1 and CDR2: MNHEY, SVGEGT. V lost 6 bases and J lost 3; bases outside the gene matches: 6. The CDR3 has 15 amino acids. DNA for the CDR3: TGTGCCAGCAGGGAGAGCGGGGGTCACACCGGGGAGCTGTTTTTT. Its protein is CASRESGGHTGELFF.

This clonotype was seen repeatedly, ten times or more. CDR3 nucleotide sequence: TGCGCCAGCAGCCAAGTAGCGGGAGGTGCCTACAATGAGCAGTTCTTC. It translates to CASSQVAGGAYNEQFF. The J gene is TRBJ2-1, the V gene TRBV4-3; 10 bases line up with TRBD2. Trimming removed 1 base from V and 2 bases from J; junction bases left unmatched: 2. Germline assignment: CDR1 LGHNA and CDR2 YSLEER. The CDR3 is 16 amino acids.

This clonotype was picked up many times. This chain connects TRBV18 to TRBJ2-3; 12 bases are a match to TRBD2. The CDR3 totals 16 residues. J was trimmed by 4 bases and V by 3 bases; bases with no gene match: 5. The germline V gene encodes CDR1 KGHSH and CDR2 LQKENI. CDR3 sequence reads: CASSPASGGAADTQYF. DNA for the CDR3: TGTGCCAGCTCACCCGCTAGCGGGGGGGCCGCAGATACGCAGTATTTT.

This clonotype was detected many times. The chain has TRBV2 and TRBJ1-5; 7 bases agree with TRBD1. The V gene end was trimmed by 11 bases and the J gene end by 2 bases; junction bases not matched to a gene: 9. Germline assignment: CDR1 SNHLY and CDR2 FYNNEI. The CDR3 spans 14 residues. CDR3 DNA: TGTGCCGTCGCAAGGGACAGCCGCAATCAGCCCCAGCATTTT. Residues: CAVARDSRNQPQHF.

This clonotype was found a few times. In DNA form, the CDR3 reads TGCGCCAGCCGAACTAGCGGGGGTACAGATACGCAGTATTTT. Its translation is CASRTSGGTDTQYF. The rearrangement links TRBV10-2 to TRBJ2-3; 11 bases fit TRBD2. The CDR3 extends over 14 amino acids. The J segment lost 3 bases and the V segment lost 8 bases, leaving 4 bases of the junction unmatched. CDR1 and CDR2 from the germline V gene are WSHSY and SAAADI.

This clonotype was counted many times. The V call is TRBV6-4, the J call TRBJ2-3, with a tentative D call TRBD2 (6 bases). Germline CDR1 is MRHNA and CDR2 is SNTAGT. Trimming shortened V by 3 bases and J by 3 bases, and 16 bases separated the two germline ends. This CDR3 has 16 residues. The CDR3 loop is CASSDDPSRGTDTQYF. The CDR3 DNA is TGTGCCAGCAGTGATGACCCTAGCCGGGGGACAGATACGCAGTATTTT.

This clonotype was counted ten times or more. This sequence joins TRBV9 and TRBJ1-1, with 7 bases that match TRBD1. The CDR3 length is 16 residues. Germline CDR1 SGDLS, CDR2 YYNGEE. V dropped 1 base and J dropped 4; count of bases not matched to a gene: 10. CDR3 protein: CASSVMAQTGFTEAFF. The CDR3 DNA is TGTGCCAGCAGCGTAATGGCCCAGACAGGGTTCACTGAAGCTTTCTTT.

Ten or more counts support this clonotype. This rearrangement joins TRBV20-1 to TRBJ2-1, with 9 bases lining up with TRBD1. Germline V gives CDR1 DFQATT, CDR2 SNEGSKA (reference sequence). The CDR3 has 13 amino acids. Trimming at V came to 6 bases and at J to 5 bases, leaving 5 bases not matched to a gene. The CDR3, as DNA: TGCAGTGCGGTGGACAGGGGTCACAATGAGCAGTTCTTC. It codes for CSAVDRGHNEQFF.

This clonotype was detected ten times or more. The genes are TRBV2 and TRBJ1-1; perhaps TRBD1 as D (5 bases). The V end lost 4 bases, the J end lost 8 bases, and 23 bases lay between the germline ends. Germline CDR1 SNHLY, CDR2 FYNNEI. The CDR3 covers 16 residues. Here the CDR3 DNA reads TGTGCCAGCAGTGGCCGGGGAGGGACTTCCTCGGCAGAAGCTTTCTTT. Amino acid sequence: CASSGRGGTSSAEAFF.

This clonotype has a count of ten or more. The chain links TRBV2 to TRBJ1-1, with a weak D call TRBD1 (6 bases). The length of the CDR3 is 13 residues. The V gene's germline CDR1 is SNHLY and CDR2 FYNNEI. Trimming took off 6 bases at V and 10 bases at J, with 18 bases between the two ends. The CDR3 protein is CASRGWGGLAAFF. Here the CDR3 DNA reads TGTGCCAGCAGAGGTTGGGGGGGCTTGGCAGCTTTCTTT.

The chain links TRBV5-1 to TRBJ2-7, with D tentatively TRBD1 (6 bases). Deletions cut 4 bases from V and 0 bases from J, with 14 bases between. The CDR3 spans 15 residues. From germline, CDR1 is SGHRS and CDR2 YFSETQ. CDR3 protein: CASSPEGTHSYEQYF. The CDR3 coding sequence is TGCGCCAGCAGCCCCGAGGGGACACACTCCTACGAGCAGTACTTC.

This clonotype has at least ten counts. The V gene is TRBV18, the J gene TRBJ2-7, with D unresolved. Looked up from germline, CDR1 is KGHSH and CDR2 is LQKENI. The CDR3 totals 11 residues. V lost 4 bases and J lost 4, with 5 bases in between. DNA for the CDR3: TGTGCCAGCTCACTGGAGTACGAGCAGTACTTC. This codes for CASSLEYEQYF.

This clonotype was observed at least ten times. This chain links TRBV29-1 with TRBJ2-3, with D possibly being TRBD2 (7 bases). Trimming shortened V by 1 base and J by 3 bases, and 11 bases separated the two germline ends. Germline CDR1 is SQVTM and CDR2 is ANQGSEA. The CDR3 extends over 14 amino acids. In nucleotides, the CDR3 is TGCAGCGTTGAAGGGCGGGGGCTTACAGATACGCAGTATTTT. This sequence encodes CSVEGRGLTDTQYF.

This clonotype showed up many times. The V gene is TRBV20-1, the J gene TRBJ1-2, with a tentative D call TRBD1 (5 bases). Deletions cut 4 bases from V and 4 bases from J, with 13 bases between. The CDR3 contains 13 residues. The germline gives CDR1 DFQATT, CDR2 SNEGSKA (reference sequence). The CDR3 DNA sequence: TGCAGTGCTAACGAGGGGACCTCCTATGGCTACACCTTC. It translates to CSANEGTSYGYTF.

This clonotype was counted at least ten times. CDR3: CAGGTGGVTEAFF. The CDR3 bases are TGTGCCGGGGGGACAGGGGGTGTCACTGAAGCTTTCTTT. The chain carries TRBV28 and TRBJ1-1; 11 nucleotides align to TRBD1. Germline CDR1 and CDR2: MDHEN and SYDVKM. J was trimmed by 4 bases and V by 11 bases; bases with no gene match: 6. The CDR3 totals 13 residues.

This clonotype was observed at least ten times. The junction differs from germline at one of its ends, possibly a read error. The CDR3 region has the DNA TGTGCCAGCAGTTTAGCGCGTTGGACCTTGGTATTCTTT. Its translation is CASSLARWTLVFF. This chain joins TRBV12-3 or TRBV12-4 and TRBJ2-3, with D unresolved. This CDR3 has 13 amino acids.

This clonotype was observed many times. The chain couples TRBV19 to TRBJ1-2, with no clear D. Trimming stripped 5 bases from V and 6 bases from J, with 13 bases between. The CDR3 has 13 amino acids. Germline V lookup: CDR1 LNHDA, CDR2 SQIVND (reference sequence). DNA for the CDR3: TGTGCCAGTAGTCTTGGACTCCTCAATGGCTACACCTTC. This gives the protein CASSLGLLNGYTF.

Many counts were recorded for this clonotype. The chain joins TRBV4-1 to TRBJ2-2; D unclear. Germline lookup yields CDR1 MGHRA and CDR2 YSYEKL. V was trimmed by 0 bases and J by 6 bases, leaving 2 bases between them. This CDR3 spans 12 amino acids. This CDR3 reads CASSQESGELFF. The CDR3 DNA reads TGCGCCAGCAGCCAAGAATCCGGGGAGCTGTTTTTT.

The V call is TRBV6-5, the J call TRBJ2-1; 9 bases map to TRBD2. This CDR3 contains 15 residues. V lost 0 bases, J lost 6 bases, and 3 bases stayed unmatched. Germline values: CDR1 MNHEY, CDR2 SVGAGI. CDR3 coding DNA: TGTGCCAGCAGTTACTCGACTAGCGGCGTCAATGAGCAGTTCTTC. It is translated as CASSYSTSGVNEQFF.